This T cell receptor beta chain was sequenced during a study of early T cells in non-severe SARS-CoV-2 infection. Each CDR3 protein gets one entry after TCRdb re-called the 5' RACE reads with MiXCR. The sample holds roughly 72,000 distinct CDR3 sequences, 9.5% to 15% seen once. Germline V gene data show CDR1 as SGHAT and CDR2 as FQNNGV. The CDR3 has 11 residues. With 5 bases removed from V and 10 bases from J, the gap between germline ends came to 9 bases. This clonotype was seen more than once but under ten times. This rearrangement joins TRBV11-2 to TRBJ2-1, with D maybe TRBD1 (5 bases). The sequence derives from an adult who was a healthcare worker with PCR-confirmed SARS-CoV-2 infection or an uninfected control (not recorded which). The sequencing used whole blood, collected at baseline. Here the CDR3 reads CASSRGTEQFF. The CDR3 nucleotides are TGTGCCAGCAGCAGGGGCACAGAGCAGTTCTTC. Complete variable domain (other parts from reference TRBV11-2 and TRBJ2-1): EAGVAQSPRYKIIEKRQSVAFWCNPISGHATLYWYQQILGQGPKLLIQFQNNGVVDDSQLPKDRFSAERLKGVDSTLKIQPAKLEDSAVYLCASSRGTEQFFGPGTRLTVL.